This T cell receptor beta chain was sequenced in a study of T cells in Graves' hyperthyroidism and ophthalmopathy. Turning to the study itself: Peripheral blood draws took place at initial diagnosis, ahead of any treatment.

Pregnant or lactating patients were excluded, as were those with uncontrolled infection or other autoimmune disease. Whole-study results and caveats: Ophthalmopathy, which appeared later, was predicted by the model a median 6.5 months before onset.

Many counts were recorded for this clonotype. Its antigen is unidentified. The ends lost 0 bases at V and 2 bases at J; junction bases unmatched: 11. This CDR3 is 17 amino acids long. From germline, CDR1 is DFQATT and CDR2 SNEGSKA (reference sequence). RNA transcripts served as the template for amplifying TCR beta CDR3 regions. Initially, a first-round RT-PCR of the TCR CDR3 employed the HTBI primer set. One entry per CDR3 protein, called by TCRdb with MiXCR from the multiplex PCR reads. The sample includes fewer than 500,000 distinct CDR3 sequences, about 14% of them seen just once. The TCR originated in a woman aged 25 to 39 with Graves' ophthalmopathy. Sequencing was carried out using blood. The V call is TRBV20-1, the J call TRBJ2-5, with 8 bases fitting TRBD2. For the CDR3, the DNA is TGCAGTGCTAGAGACTTTATGAGCGGGGGCATTCAAGAGACCCAGTACTTC. It encodes CSARDFMSGGIQETQYF.